Given below is one T cell receptor beta chain in context. What antigen it recognizes has not been identified. Per-nucleotide qualities are absent, and no much larger clonotype sits a single base away. The data originate from a study of T cells in localized non-small cell lung cancer (dated by TCRdb to about 2020). For the study in its entirety: Comparing tumors with uninvolved tumor-adjacent lungs, the study looked at the T cell repertoires of approximately 250 patients with early-stage NSCLC. The mean age of the NSCLC patients was around 65 years, with 120 to 150 men and over 100 women. The cohort comprised under 250 treatment-naïve NSCLC patients with resected, localized lung tumors. General findings and caveats noted by the study authors: Because the study design was exploratory, TCR variables were selected using unadjusted p-values without false-discovery rate correction. The highest T cell clonality was observed in uninvolved tumor-adjacent lung, where clonality exceeded that of tumor, suggesting that antigenic responses were more focused in uninvolved tumor-adjacent lung. A median of around 57 of the top 100 tumor clones were detected in paired uninvolved adjacent lung, and about 29 of these tumor clones were also found among the top 100 clones of the paired uninvolved adjacent lung. Higher blood T cell density associated with longer overall survival, while higher adjacent-lung clonality associated with shorter survival. Because multi-region tumor sequencing was not performed, intratumor heterogeneity could not be ruled out.

At diagnosis, peripheral blood, uninvolved tumor-adjacent lung and tumor were collected and stored as a combination of fresh-frozen and FFPE material. Blood samples were analyzed as peripheral blood mononuclear cells for TCR repertoire profiling. TCR beta CDR3 regions were sequenced from DNA using the immunoSEQ Assay. In the paper's pipeline: T cell density was computed as TCR beta template counts normalized to usable DNA estimated by amplifying housekeeping genes. Using the preseqR package, richness was estimated by extrapolating to 120,000 templates for tissue samples and 400,000 templates for PBMC samples. Clonality was taken to be one minus Pielou's evenness. Tissue-enriched TCRs were identified through differential abundance testing performed on productive amino-acid clonotypes, with a minimum total count of 5 and an alpha of 0.1. Repertoire overlap between compartments was quantified with the Jaccard Index and Morisita Overlap Index. GLIPH grouped TCR beta CDR3s together with public tetramer-defined viral CDR3s, and a viral motif had to include at least three viral sequences and show V-gene enrichment. The immuneACCESS repertoire file appears here via TCRdb, limited to in-frame rearrangements. These files lack a portion of the clones; in checked studies, under half of the deficit traces to unresolved V genes, and the cause of the others is not known. V, J and clone size derive from that table, while D and trimming were established from the DNA sequence. Across this sample there are some 72,000 clones, with 84% seen only once. Roughly 3% of the sample comes from the top ten.

CDR1 SGHDN and CDR2 FVKESK were looked up in the germline V gene. The junction carries 11 bases between V and J, which are trimmed by 1 base and 8 bases respectively. Measured from the cysteine to the phenylalanine, the CDR3 is 13 residues long. Kept here is only the CDR3 DNA, which spans 39 bases and is read in frame from base 1. The rearrangement combines TRBV14 with TRBJ1-2, with no confidently assigned D gene. The sample was peripheral blood, taken before any cancer treatment. The origin of this receptor is a man aged 40 to 69 with stage I lung adenocarcinoma. The CDR3 amino acid sequence is: CASSQGPARGYTF. The bases read TGTGCCAGCAGCCAAGGGCCGGCGAGGGGCTACACCTTC.